Below are 11 T cell receptor beta chains sequenced from a single sample in a study of neurological immune-mediated disorders. Each CDR3 protein gets one entry after TCRdb re-called the 5' RACE reads with MiXCR. This sample has roughly 120,000 distinct CDR3 sequences; roughly 3.2% occur once, and the top ten carry about 1.2%. The material sequenced was PBMCs. The receptors here all came from a woman aged 25-40 years with multiple sclerosis.

This clonotype was found many times. The rearrangement uses TRBV6-6 and TRBJ1-2, with 8 bases matching TRBD1. CDR1 is MNHNY, CDR2 SVGAGI, per germline (reference sequence). V shed 2 bases, J shed 8 bases, and the junction held 7 bases outside the gene matches. The CDR3 spans 14 residues. The CDR3 DNA sequence: TGTGCCAGCAGTTACGGGGGACAGGCGGGAGGCTACACCTTC. Its protein is CASSYGGQAGGYTF.

This clonotype was observed a handful of times. The J gene is TRBJ2-5, the V gene TRBV12-3 or TRBV12-4, with 8 bases that match TRBD2. Trimming at V came to 8 bases and at J to 1 base, leaving 6 bases not matched to a gene. CDR3 length equals 14 residues. The CDR3 DNA sequence: TGTGCCAGCCGGACTAGCAGTCTCCAAGAGACCCAGTACTTC. It specifies CASRTSSLQETQYF.

In its sample, this clonotype was seen a few times. V usage is TRBV12-5 and J usage is TRBJ2-1; a possible D gene is TRBD2 (5 bases). Germline V gene lookup returns CDR1 LGHNT and CDR2 FRNRAP. Between the trimmed V and J ends, which lost 6 bases and 3 bases, there was a span of 9 bases. This CDR3 contains 13 residues. CDR3 nucleotide sequence: TGTGCTAGTGGAGGCGGACTCTACAATGAGCAGTTCTTC. Encoded protein: CASGGGLYNEQFF.

At least ten counts were recorded for this clonotype. V usage is TRBV5-1 and J usage is TRBJ2-1; D gene uncertain. Trimming pared 2 bases from V and 8 bases from J, leaving 14 bases between. The CDR3 is made up of 14 amino acids. Germline lookup yields CDR1 SGHRS and CDR2 YFSETQ. In DNA form, the CDR3 reads TGCGCCAGCAGCTTAAGGTCCAACCGGGATGAGCAGTTCTTC. Encoded protein: CASSLRSNRDEQFF. Using reference TRBV5-1 and TRBJ2-1 for the parts outside the CDR3, the full variable domain is KAGVTQTPRYLIKTRGQQVTLSCSPISGHRSVSWYQQTPGQGLQFLFEYFSETQRNKGNFPGRFSGRQFSNSRSEMNVSTLELGDSALYLCASSLRSNRDEQFFGPGTRLTVL.

There are many counts of this clonotype. The V gene is TRBV12-3 or TRBV12-4, the J gene TRBJ2-7; 9 bases are a match to TRBD2. The CDR3 runs to 14 residues. Trimming took 6 bases from V and 3 from J; bases not matched to a gene: 6. Here the CDR3 reads CASSHSGRGYEQYF. For the CDR3, the DNA is TGTGCCAGCAGCCATAGCGGGAGAGGCTACGAGCAGTACTTC.

This clonotype was detected ten times or more. The rearrangement uses TRBV12-3 or TRBV12-4 and TRBJ1-3, with D hard to call. This CDR3 spans 18 amino acids. V gave up 6 bases and J gave up 0 bases, with 21 bases separating them. The CDR3 loop is CASSPPRRLGSSGNTIYF. In DNA form, the CDR3 reads TGTGCCAGCAGCCCCCCAAGGAGGCTCGGGAGCTCTGGAAACACCATATATTTT.

This clonotype was seen a handful of times. The chain recombines TRBV30 with TRBJ2-3; D call uncertain. The germline CDR1 and CDR2 sequences are GTSNPN and SVGIG (reference sequence). CDR3 length: 12 residues. Trimming stripped 1 base from V and 2 bases from J, with 4 bases between. This CDR3 reads CAWSDLTDTQYF. The CDR3 DNA reads as TGTGCCTGGAGTGACCTCACAGATACGCAGTATTTT.

Ten or more counts support this clonotype. In nucleotides, the CDR3 is TGTGCCAGCAGGGCCAGGGGGCGCGTTGGTGGAAACACCATATATTTT. Residues: CASRARGRVGGNTIYF. The rearrangement uses TRBV28 and TRBJ1-3; 8 bases are a match to TRBD1. J was trimmed by 3 bases and V by 6 bases; bases with no gene match: 10. Germline V lookup: CDR1 MDHEN, CDR2 SYDVKM. This CDR3 is 16 amino acids long. The full variable domain, in which reference TRBV28 and TRBJ1-3 provide the parts outside the CDR3, is DVKVTQSSRYLVKRTGEKVFLECVQDMDHENMFWYRQDPGLGLRLIYFSYDVKMKEKGDIPEGYSVSREKKERFSLILESASTNQTSMYLCASRARGRVGGNTIYFGEGSWLTVV.

This clonotype was observed at least ten times. This sequence joins TRBV12-3 or TRBV12-4 and TRBJ2-5; 8 bases match TRBD2. The CDR3 runs 14 residues. Germline trimming cut 3 bases from V and 1 base from J; bases unmatched to any gene: 1. The CDR3 region is CASSFGLAQETQYF. CDR3 DNA: TGTGCCAGCAGTTTTGGACTAGCCCAAGAGACCCAGTACTTC.

The chain uses TRBV7-2 and TRBJ1-1; D not certain. This CDR3 is built from 11 residues. Germline CDR1 and CDR2: SGHTA and FQGNSA. V was clipped by 6 bases and J by 9 bases, with 11 bases between them. Here the CDR3 DNA reads TGTGCCAGCAGTCCAGCGTTTAAAGCTTTCTTT. Translated, it gives CASSPAFKAFF.

Points on this clonotype: One end of the junction varies from germline; a read error may be responsible. The rearrangement joins TRBV10-3 to TRBJ2-3; possible D gene TRBD2, 5 bases. Germline lookup yields CDR1 ENHRY and CDR2 SYGVKD. The CDR3 extends over 13 amino acids. The CDR3 sequence is CAIGPPSKDTQYF. The CDR3 DNA reads TGTGCCATCGGGCCGCCTAGCAAAGATACGCAGTATTTT.